These 28 T cell receptor beta chains share one sample of origin, sequenced in a study of blood T cell repertoires in COVID-19. Sequenced by immunoSEQ multiplex PCR; TCRdb stores in-frame clones only, minus some. Of roughly 51,000 clones listed, approximately 91% are singletons. Sequencing was done on a sample of peripheral blood. These TCRs come from a woman in her sixties or seventies with active or convalescent COVID-19.

Details on this clone: Because the CDR3's place on the DNA is in doubt, the DNA is left out and the CDR3 is given as listed by TCRdb. J is TRBJ2-1 and V is TRBV9; the table names TRBD1, a call not compared with the DNA. The CDR3 spans 14 residues, counting both ends. Germline V gene sequence: CDR1 SGDLS, CDR2 YYNGEE. The CDR3 sequence: CASSVGSGTGGTFF.

As DNA, the CDR3 is TGTGCCAGCAGCGTTCAAACAGGGAACACTGAAGCTTTCTTT. Its protein product is CASSVQTGNTEAFF. The genes are TRBV9 and TRBJ1-1, with D maybe TRBD1 (5 bases). CDR3 size: 14 residues. Germline-derived CDR1 and CDR2 are SGDLS and YYNGEE. Trimming removed 2 bases from V and 1 base from J, with 9 bases in between.

Only one count was recorded for this clone. The V call is TRBV19, the J call TRBJ1-5; D ambiguous. Germline CDR1 is LNHDA and CDR2 is SQIVND (reference sequence). There are 14 residues in the CDR3. V lost 11 bases and J lost 1, with 15 bases in between. CDR3 amino acids: CACKRAASNQPQHF. The CDR3 nucleotides read TGTGCCTGTAAGAGGGCAGCCAGCAATCAGCCCCAGCATTTT. Based on the CDR3 plus reference TRBV19 and TRBJ1-5, the full variable domain is DGGITQSPKYLFRKEGQNVTLSCEQNLNHDAMYWYRQDPGQGLRLIYYSQIVNDFQKGDIAEGYSVSREKKESFPLTVTSAQKNPTAFYLCACKRAASNQPQHFGDGTRLSIL.

The V and J genes are TRBV20-1 and TRBJ1-5, with D maybe TRBD1 (6 bases). There are 13 residues in the CDR3. Germline V gene data show CDR1 as DFQATT and CDR2 as SNEGSKA (reference sequence). Trimming left V 3 bases short and J 7 bases short, with 13 bases between. In nucleotides, the CDR3 is TGCAGTGCTAGTGGACAGCCTGAACAGCCCCAGCATTTT. Translated: CSASGQPEQPQHF.

The chain combines TRBV9 with TRBJ1-1, with D uncertain. CDR1 and CDR2 (germline): SGDLS, YYNGEE. The CDR3 is 18 residues long. V was clipped by 4 bases and J by 7 bases, with 29 bases between them. The CDR3 loop reads CASSLSVGRGYGFGEAFF. The CDR3 DNA follows: TGTGCCAGCAGCCTCAGCGTAGGAAGAGGGTATGGTTTCGGTGAAGCTTTCTTT.

The V gene is TRBV28, the J gene TRBJ1-4, with D uncertain. Trimming left V 3 bases short and J 0 bases short, with 17 bases between. The germline gives CDR1 MDHEN, CDR2 SYDVKM. There are 18 residues in the CDR3. The DNA for the CDR3 is TGTGCCAGCAGTTTTAGCTACACGGGAAAGGCAACTAATGAAAAACTGTTTTTT. Protein product: CASSFSYTGKATNEKLFF.

This clone was detected only a few times. The V call is TRBV7-6, the J call TRBJ1-2; 8 bases match TRBD1. Germline CDR1 is SGHVS and CDR2 is FNYEAQ. The CDR3 runs to 16 residues. V lost 1 base to trimming and J lost 1 base; unmatched junction nucleotides: 5. The CDR3 reads CASSLGAGQGNYGYTF. The CDR3, as DNA: TGTGCCAGCAGCTTAGGGGCCGGACAGGGTAACTATGGCTACACCTTC.

This sequence joins TRBV19 and TRBJ1-1, with a weak D call TRBD1 (5 bases). With 8 bases removed from V and 3 bases from J, the gap between germline ends came to 13 bases. This CDR3 has 13 amino acids. Per germline, CDR1 LNHDA and CDR2 SQIVND (reference sequence). The CDR3 sequence: CASRTTDHTEAFF. The CDR3, as DNA: TGTGCCAGTCGGACGACAGATCACACTGAAGCTTTCTTT.

The gene calls are TRBV28 and TRBJ1-4; D gene unclear. Trimming pared 6 bases from V and 7 bases from J, leaving 12 bases between. This CDR3 spans 13 amino acids. The germline V gene encodes CDR1 MDHEN and CDR2 SYDVKM. The CDR3 reads CASSPFAGEKLFF. CDR3 DNA: TGTGCCAGCAGCCCATTCGCGGGTGAAAAACTGTTTTTT.

The rearrangement uses TRBV6-6 and TRBJ1-2, with a possible D match to TRBD1 (6 bases). Germline V gene sequence: CDR1 MNHNY, CDR2 SVGAGI (reference sequence). The CDR3 spans 14 residues. V was trimmed by 2 bases and J by 8 bases, leaving 15 bases between them. CDR3 coding DNA: TGTGCCAGCAGTTACCGGGACACTTGGGGAGGCTACACCTTC. Translation gives CASSYRDTWGGYTF.

This chain uses TRBV27 with TRBJ1-2, with D unresolved. Trimming took off 6 bases at V and 3 bases at J, with 8 bases between the two ends. Germline CDR1 MNHEY, CDR2 SMNVEV (reference sequence). The length of the CDR3 is 12 residues. DNA for the CDR3: TGTGCCAGCAGGGAGAGGCACTATGGCTACACCTTC. This encodes CASRERHYGYTF.

In nucleotides, the CDR3 is TGCGCCAGCAGCCCCACAGGGCCTGAAGCTTTCTTT. It translates to CASSPTGPEAFF. The chain has TRBV5-1 and TRBJ1-1; D perhaps matches TRBD1 (6 bases). CDR3 length: 12 residues. V lost 4 bases and J 6 bases, leaving 10 bases between the germline ends. Germline loops: CDR1 SGHRS, CDR2 YFSETQ.

With regard to this clone: Other DNA sequences from this sample encode an identical CDR3 as well. This chain uses TRBV5-4 with TRBJ1-1; D is perhaps TRBD1 (6 bases). CDR3 length equals 14 residues. With 2 bases removed from V and 1 base from J, the gap between germline ends came to 9 bases. The germline CDR1 and CDR2 sequences are SGHNT and YYREEE (reference sequence). In DNA, the CDR3 is TGTGCCAGCAGCTTCGGGGGGGCGAACACTGAAGCTTTCTTT. Protein: CASSFGGANTEAFF.

This clone was seen just once. The V and J genes are TRBV15 and TRBJ1-5; 8 bases are shared with TRBD1. Germline CDR1 LNHNV, CDR2 YYDKDF (reference sequence). CDR3 length: 17 amino acids. J lost 2 bases, V lost 3 bases, and 9 bases had no gene match. CDR3 protein: CATSSHPTGERNQPQHF. CDR3 coding DNA: TGTGCCACCAGCAGCCATCCGACAGGGGAGCGCAATCAGCCCCAGCATTTT.

This clone was seen only a few times. The chain recombines TRBV7-2 with TRBJ1-3; no reliable D call. Germline V gene lookup returns CDR1 SGHTA and CDR2 FQGNSA. The V end was cut by 1 base, the J end by 0 bases, with 7 bases between. CDR3 length: 15 amino acids. The CDR3 spells CASSLVSYSGNTIYF. CDR3 DNA: TGTGCCAGCAGCTTAGTGTCCTACTCTGGAAACACCATATATTTT. Supplemented by reference TRBV7-2 and TRBJ1-3, the full variable domain reads GAGVSQSPSNKVTEKGKDVELRCDPISGHTALYWYRQSLGQGLEFLIYFQGNSAPDKSGLPSDRFSAERTGGSVSTLTIQRTQQEDSAVYLCASSLVSYSGNTIYFGEGSWLTVV.

The genes are TRBV28 and TRBJ1-2; 8 nucleotides line up with TRBD1. The trim removed 2 bases at V and 6 bases at J, leaving 11 bases unmatched. This CDR3 spans 16 amino acids. CDR1 is MDHEN and CDR2 is SYDVKM in the germline V gene. The CDR3, as DNA: TGTGCCAGCAGTTTACTTCAGCAGGGGGCTGTGGATGGCTACACCTTC. Its protein is CASSLLQQGAVDGYTF.

The rearrangement joins TRBV6-1 to TRBJ1-5, with D hard to call. The length of the CDR3 is 14 residues. V lost 2 bases, J lost 4 bases, and 9 bases lay in between. Germline CDR1 MNHNS, CDR2 SASEGT. CDR3 in amino acids: CASSEWSSNQPQHF. Written as DNA, the CDR3 is TGTGCCAGCAGTGAATGGTCCAGTAATCAGCCCCAGCATTTT.

This chain uses TRBV9 with TRBJ2-3, with D possibly matching TRBD2 (6 bases). V was clipped by 5 bases and J by 2 bases, with 15 bases between them. The CDR3 is 15 residues long. Germline CDR1 and CDR2: SGDLS and YYNGEE. The CDR3 spells CASSGDSYLTDTQYF. CDR3 in DNA: TGTGCCAGCAGTGGGGACTCGTACCTCACAGATACGCAGTATTTT.

The gene calls are TRBV27 and TRBJ1-4; possibly TRBD1 for D (5 bases). The germline V gene encodes CDR1 MNHEY and CDR2 SMNVEV (reference sequence). The CDR3 consists of 13 residues. V lost 7 bases and J lost 8, with 14 bases in between. The CDR3 here is CASKPDTGEKLFF. For the CDR3, the DNA is TGTGCCAGCAAGCCGGACACTGGGGAAAAACTGTTTTTT.

The V call is TRBV30, the J call TRBJ2-1; 13 bases fit TRBD2. The CDR3 has 14 amino acids. Germline trimming cut 2 bases from V and 6 bases from J; bases unmatched to any gene: 1. Germline V gene data show CDR1 as GTSNPN and CDR2 as SVGIG (reference sequence). The chain's CDR3 is CAWSWTSGGNEQFF. The CDR3 DNA sequence: TGTGCCTGGAGTTGGACTAGCGGGGGCAATGAGCAGTTCTTC. Full variable domain (rest looked up from reference TRBV30 and TRBJ2-1): SQTIHQWPATLVQPVGSPLSLECTVEGTSNPNLYWYRQAAGRGLQLLFYSVGIGQISSEVPQNLSASRPQDRQFILSSKKLLLSDSGFYLCAWSWTSGGNEQFFGPGTRLTVL.

The chain uses TRBV19 and TRBJ1-2; 7 bases are a match to TRBD1. V lost 3 bases and J lost 7; bases outside the gene matches: 14. From germline, CDR1 is LNHDA and CDR2 SQIVND (reference sequence). The CDR3 has 16 residues. CDR3 sequence: CASSIRDSLKVPGYTF. CDR3 sequence (DNA): TGTGCCAGTAGTATCCGGGACAGCCTAAAAGTTCCTGGCTACACCTTC.

The chain has TRBV5-1 and TRBJ2-5; 9 bases are shared with TRBD1. The CDR3 loop spans 16 amino acids. V lost 0 bases, J lost 4 bases, and 7 bases stayed unmatched. The germline CDR1 and CDR2 sequences are SGHRS and YFSETQ. The CDR3 here is CASSLERTGARETQYF. CDR3 sequence (DNA): TGCGCCAGCAGCTTGGAGAGGACAGGGGCAAGAGAGACCCAGTACTTC.

CDR3 amino acids: CASSEMTGGPYNEQFF. DNA for the CDR3: TGTGCCAGCAGCGAAATGACGGGGGGCCCCTACAATGAGCAGTTCTTC. The chain carries TRBV5-6 and TRBJ2-1; tentatively, D is TRBD2 (7 bases). CDR1 and CDR2 (germline): SGHDT, YYEEEE. The V end was cut by 4 bases, the J end by 2 bases, with 16 bases between. The CDR3 consists of 16 residues.

The CDR3 here is CATSDLGPTSGSYNEQFF. The CDR3 coding sequence is TGTGCCACCAGTGATTTGGGCCCGACTAGCGGGAGCTACAATGAGCAGTTCTTC. This sequence joins TRBV24-1 and TRBJ2-1; TRBD2 aligns across 12 bases. CDR1 and CDR2 from the germline V gene are KGHDR and SFDVKD. This CDR3 spans 18 amino acids. The junction had 5 bases not matched to a gene; V was cut back by 0 bases and J by 3 bases.

This sequence joins TRBV5-4 and TRBJ2-5; TRBD2 agrees at 10 bases. Per the germline V gene, CDR1 is SGHNT and CDR2 is YYREEE (reference sequence). CDR3 size: 16 residues. V dropped 0 bases and J dropped 4; count of bases not matched to a gene: 6. Written as DNA, the CDR3 is TGTGCCAGCAGCTTGGGGTCTAGCGGGAGATTAGAGACCCAGTACTTC. It translates to CASSLGSSGRLETQYF. Full variable domain (rest looked up from reference TRBV5-4 and TRBJ2-5): ETGVTQSPTHLIKTRGQQVTLRCSSQSGHNTVSWYQQALGQGPQFIFQYYREEENGRGNFPPRFSGLQFPNYSSELNVNALELDDSALYLCASSLGSSGRLETQYFGPGTRLLVL.

The chain combines TRBV6-6 with TRBJ1-5, with D perhaps matching TRBD1 (6 bases). Trimming removed 0 bases from V and 3 bases from J, with 12 bases in between. This CDR3 comprises 16 residues. CDR1 and CDR2 (germline): MNHNY, SVGAGI (reference sequence). CDR3 sequence: CASSYSTAGANQPQHF. The CDR3 DNA sequence: TGTGCCAGCAGTTACTCGACGGCAGGGGCCAATCAGCCCCAGCATTTT.

The chain joins TRBV20-1 to TRBJ1-1; D not resolved. The CDR3 has 10 amino acids. Germline CDR1 reads DFQATT; CDR2 reads SNEGSKA (reference sequence). V was shortened by 5 bases and J by 3 bases, with 4 bases between the two germline ends. CDR3 protein: CSASYTEAFF. In nucleotides, the CDR3 is TGCAGTGCTTCTTACACTGAAGCTTTCTTT.

Written as DNA, the CDR3 is TGCGCCAGCAGCCAAGACCCCCCCGGGACTAGCGGGGGCCTTTCCACAGATACGCAGTATTTT. As protein: CASSQDPPGTSGGLSTDTQYF. The chain joins TRBV4-1 to TRBJ2-3; 14 bases are a match to TRBD2. The germline V gene encodes CDR1 MGHRA and CDR2 YSYEKL. V dropped 0 bases and J dropped 2; count of bases not matched to a gene: 13. The length of the CDR3 is 21 residues.